Reported below is one T cell receptor beta chain. Its antigen is not known. This sample stems from a study of T cell responses to AZD1222 COVID-19 vaccine. Germline CDR1 reads SSHAT; CDR2 reads FNYEAQ (reference sequence). The CDR3 totals 16 residues. V shed 4 bases and J 10 bases; nucleotides not matched to a gene: 12. Whole-study results and caveats: Clonal diversity was possibly underestimated, and the donors were mostly white British, with more females. Sampling captured repertoires only after the peak T cell response. Dominant CD4 TCR responses targeted spike regions 160-218 and 743-854.

Using immunoSEQ multiplex PCR, the repertoire was profiled, and TCRdb retains in-frame clones only, with some absent. Among some 140,000 clones, over 90% were seen once, and the ten largest hold about 0.91%. The starting material was peripheral blood, obtained on day 0 of AZD1222 vaccination. The clonotype comes from an adult in good health. This rearrangement joins TRBV7-7 to TRBJ2-1; 11 bases are a match to TRBD2. The CDR3 nucleotides are TGTGCCAGCAGCTCCAGCACTAGCGGGGGATTAGGAGAGCAGTTCTTC. It yields the protein CASSSSTSGGLGEQFF.